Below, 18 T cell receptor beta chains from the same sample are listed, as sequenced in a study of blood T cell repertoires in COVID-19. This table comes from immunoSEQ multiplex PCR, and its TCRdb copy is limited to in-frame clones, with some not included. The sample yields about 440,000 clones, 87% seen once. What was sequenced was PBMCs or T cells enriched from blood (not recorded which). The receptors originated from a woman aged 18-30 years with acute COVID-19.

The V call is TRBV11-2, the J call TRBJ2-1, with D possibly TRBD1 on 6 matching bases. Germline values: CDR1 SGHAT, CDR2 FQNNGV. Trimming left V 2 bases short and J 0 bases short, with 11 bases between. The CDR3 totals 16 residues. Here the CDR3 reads CASSLRRDTSYNEQFF. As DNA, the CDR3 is TGTGCCAGCAGCTTACGCCGGGACACCTCCTACAATGAGCAGTTCTTC. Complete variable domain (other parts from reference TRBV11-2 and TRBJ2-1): EAGVAQSPRYKIIEKRQSVAFWCNPISGHATLYWYQQILGQGPKLLIQFQNNGVVDDSQLPKDRFSAERLKGVDSTLKIQPAKLEDSAVYLCASSLRRDTSYNEQFFGPGTRLTVL.

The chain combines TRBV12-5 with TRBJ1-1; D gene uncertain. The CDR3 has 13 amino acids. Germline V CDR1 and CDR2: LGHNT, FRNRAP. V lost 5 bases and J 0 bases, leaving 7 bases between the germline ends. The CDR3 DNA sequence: TGTGCTAGTGGTCCGGACTTGAACACTGAAGCTTTCTTT. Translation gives CASGPDLNTEAFF.

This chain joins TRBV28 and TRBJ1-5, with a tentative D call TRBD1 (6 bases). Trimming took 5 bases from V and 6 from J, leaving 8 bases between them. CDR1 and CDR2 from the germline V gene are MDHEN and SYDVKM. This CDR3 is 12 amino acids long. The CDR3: CASSLQGQPQHF. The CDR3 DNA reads TGTGCCAGCAGTCTACAGGGTCAGCCCCAGCATTTT.

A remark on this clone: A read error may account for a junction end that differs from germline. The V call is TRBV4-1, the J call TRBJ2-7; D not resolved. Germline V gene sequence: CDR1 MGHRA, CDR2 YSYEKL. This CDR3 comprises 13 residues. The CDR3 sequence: CASSPTNSYGQYF. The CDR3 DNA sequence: TGCGCCAGCAGCCCAACTAACTCCTACGGGCAGTACTTC.

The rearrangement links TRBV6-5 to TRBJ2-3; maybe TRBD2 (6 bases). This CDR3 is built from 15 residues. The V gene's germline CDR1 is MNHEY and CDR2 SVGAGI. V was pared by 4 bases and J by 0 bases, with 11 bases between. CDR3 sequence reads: CASSSSGTSTDTQYF. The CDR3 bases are TGTGCCAGCAGTTCCTCCGGGACTAGCACAGATACGCAGTATTTT.

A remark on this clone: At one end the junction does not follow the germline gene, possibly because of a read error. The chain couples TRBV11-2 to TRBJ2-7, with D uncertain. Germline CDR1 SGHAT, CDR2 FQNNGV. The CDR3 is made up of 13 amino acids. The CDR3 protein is CASSRGISHEQYF. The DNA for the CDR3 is TGTGCCAGCAGCCGAGGAATCTCCCACGAGCAGTACTTC.

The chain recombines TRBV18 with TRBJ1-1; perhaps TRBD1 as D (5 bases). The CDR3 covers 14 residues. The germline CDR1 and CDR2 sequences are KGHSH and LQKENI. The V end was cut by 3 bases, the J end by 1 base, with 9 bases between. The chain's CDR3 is CASSPGLSNTEAFF. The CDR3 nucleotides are TGTGCCAGCTCACCGGGACTTTCGAACACTGAAGCTTTCTTT.

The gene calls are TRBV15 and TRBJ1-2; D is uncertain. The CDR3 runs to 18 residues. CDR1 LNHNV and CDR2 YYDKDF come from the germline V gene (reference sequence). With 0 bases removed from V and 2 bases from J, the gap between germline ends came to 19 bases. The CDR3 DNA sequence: TGTGCCACCAGCAGAGATTGGGAGACGGATGACCCGAACTATGGCTACACCTTC. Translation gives CATSRDWETDDPNYGYTF.

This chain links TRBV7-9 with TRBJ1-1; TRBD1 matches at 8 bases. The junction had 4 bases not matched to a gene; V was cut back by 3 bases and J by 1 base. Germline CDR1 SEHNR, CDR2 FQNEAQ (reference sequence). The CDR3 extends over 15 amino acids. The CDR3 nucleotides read TGTGCCAGCAGCTTCCAGGGGGCCTCGAACACTGAAGCTTTCTTT. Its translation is CASSFQGASNTEAFF. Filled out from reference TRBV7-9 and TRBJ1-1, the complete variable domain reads DTGVSQNPRHKITKRGQNVTFRCDPISEHNRLYWYRQTLGQGPEFLTYFQNEAQLEKSRLLSDRFSAERPKGSFSTLEIQRTEQGDSAMYLCASSFQGASNTEAFFGQGTRLTVV.

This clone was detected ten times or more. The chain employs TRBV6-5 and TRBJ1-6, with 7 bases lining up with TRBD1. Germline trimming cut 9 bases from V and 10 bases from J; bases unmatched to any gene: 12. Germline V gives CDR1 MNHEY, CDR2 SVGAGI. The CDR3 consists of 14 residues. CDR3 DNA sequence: TGTGCCAGTAGCAGTCGAGGGGGCGAATCACCCCTCCACTTT. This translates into CASSSRGGESPLHF.

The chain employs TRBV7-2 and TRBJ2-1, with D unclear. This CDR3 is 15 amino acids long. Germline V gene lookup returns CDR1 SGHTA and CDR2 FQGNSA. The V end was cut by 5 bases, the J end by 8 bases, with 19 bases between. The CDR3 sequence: CASSPDAWQVDEQFF. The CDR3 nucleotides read TGTGCCAGCAGCCCCGATGCATGGCAGGTCGATGAGCAGTTCTTC. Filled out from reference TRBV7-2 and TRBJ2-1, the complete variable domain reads GAGVSQSPSNKVTEKGKDVELRCDPISGHTALYWYRQSLGQGLEFLIYFQGNSAPDKSGLPSDRFSAERTGGSVSTLTIQRTQQEDSAVYLCASSPDAWQVDEQFFGPGTRLTVL.

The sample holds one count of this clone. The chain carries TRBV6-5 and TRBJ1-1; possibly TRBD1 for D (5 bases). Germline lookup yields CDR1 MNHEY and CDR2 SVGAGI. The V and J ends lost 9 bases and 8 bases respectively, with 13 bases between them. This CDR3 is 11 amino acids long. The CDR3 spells CASGGKGEAFF. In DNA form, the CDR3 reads TGTGCCAGTGGGGGGAAAGGGGAAGCTTTCTTT.

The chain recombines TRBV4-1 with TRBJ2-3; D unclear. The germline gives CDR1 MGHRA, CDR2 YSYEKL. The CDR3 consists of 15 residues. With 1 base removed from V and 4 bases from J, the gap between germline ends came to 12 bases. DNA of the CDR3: TGCGCCAGCAGCCAAGGGGTCAGTCAGGCAGATACGCAGTATTTT. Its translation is CASSQGVSQADTQYF.

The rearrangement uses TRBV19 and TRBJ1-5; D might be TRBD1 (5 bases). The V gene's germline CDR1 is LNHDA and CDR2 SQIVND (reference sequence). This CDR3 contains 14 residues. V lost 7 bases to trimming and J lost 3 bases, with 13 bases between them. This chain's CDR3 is CASTLQDPNQPQHF. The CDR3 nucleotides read TGTGCCAGTACTCTACAGGATCCCAATCAGCCCCAGCATTTT.

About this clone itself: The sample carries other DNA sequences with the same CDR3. The CDR3 bases are TGTGCCAGCAGCCCGACGGGGGGCACTGAAGCTTTCTTT. Amino acid sequence: CASSPTGGTEAFF. This chain links TRBV11-3 with TRBJ1-1, with D possibly matching TRBD1 (5 bases). Between the trimmed V and J ends, which lost 5 bases and 4 bases, there was a span of 11 bases. CDR1 and CDR2 (germline): SGHNT, YENEEA. The CDR3 has 13 residues. The complete variable domain, with remaining parts taken from reference TRBV11-3 and TRBJ1-1, reads EAGVVQSPRYKIIEKKQPVAFWCNPISGHNTLYWYLQNLGQGPELLIRYENEEAVDDSQLPKDRFSAERLKGVDSTLKIQPAELGDSAVYLCASSPTGGTEAFFGQGTRLTVV.

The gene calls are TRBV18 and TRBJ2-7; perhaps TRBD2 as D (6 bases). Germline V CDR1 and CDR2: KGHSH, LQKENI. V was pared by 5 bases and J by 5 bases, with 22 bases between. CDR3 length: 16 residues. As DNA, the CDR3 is TGTGCCAGCTCAGGACTAAGTGGCAGCCGGGGTCACGAGCAGTACTTC. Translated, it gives CASSGLSGSRGHEQYF.

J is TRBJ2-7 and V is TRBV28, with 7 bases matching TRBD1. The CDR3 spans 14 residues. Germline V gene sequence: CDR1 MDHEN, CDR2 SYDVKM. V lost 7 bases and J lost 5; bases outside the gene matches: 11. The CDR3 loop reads CASIPGQTQNEQYF. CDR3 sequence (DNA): TGTGCCAGCATCCCGGGACAGACTCAAAACGAGCAGTACTTC.

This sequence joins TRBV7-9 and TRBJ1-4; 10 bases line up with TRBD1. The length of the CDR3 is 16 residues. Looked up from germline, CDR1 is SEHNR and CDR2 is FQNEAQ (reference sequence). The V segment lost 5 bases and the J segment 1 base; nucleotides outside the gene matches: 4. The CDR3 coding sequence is TGTGCCAGCAGCATCGACAGGGGGCAAACTAATGAAAAACTGTTTTTT. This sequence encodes CASSIDRGQTNEKLFF.